This paragraph covers one TCR beta chain sequence. The method was immunoSEQ multiplex PCR; TCRdb's version includes in-frame clones alone and lacks a portion of them. The sample has some 150,000 clones, roughly 94% seen once; the top ten hold 14%. The CDR3 totals 16 residues. Germline CDR1 is LNHDA and CDR2 is SQIVND (reference sequence). J lost 2 bases, V lost 6 bases, and 9 bases had no gene match. The sample belongs to a study of control samples from healthy donors and cancer patients. This sequence originates from a man in his 60s with colorectal cancer. J is TRBJ1-4 and V is TRBV19; 7 bases map to TRBD1. Material: PBMCs. The CDR3 bases are TGTGCCAGTAGCATCGGGGAGACAGGGACTAATGAAAAACTGTTTTTT. Translated: CASSIGETGTNEKLFF.